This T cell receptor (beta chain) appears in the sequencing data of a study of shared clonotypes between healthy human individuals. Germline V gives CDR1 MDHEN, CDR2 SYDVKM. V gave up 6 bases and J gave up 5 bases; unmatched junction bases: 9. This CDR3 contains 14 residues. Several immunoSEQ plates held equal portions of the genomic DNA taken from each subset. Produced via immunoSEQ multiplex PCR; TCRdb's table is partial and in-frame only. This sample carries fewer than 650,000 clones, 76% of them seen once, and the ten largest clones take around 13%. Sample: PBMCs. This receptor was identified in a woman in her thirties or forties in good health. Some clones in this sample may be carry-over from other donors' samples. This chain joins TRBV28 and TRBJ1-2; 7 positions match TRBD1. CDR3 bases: TGTGCCAGCAGCCCCTTCGAGGGGGCGTATGGCTACACCTTC. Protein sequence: CASSPFEGAYGYTF.